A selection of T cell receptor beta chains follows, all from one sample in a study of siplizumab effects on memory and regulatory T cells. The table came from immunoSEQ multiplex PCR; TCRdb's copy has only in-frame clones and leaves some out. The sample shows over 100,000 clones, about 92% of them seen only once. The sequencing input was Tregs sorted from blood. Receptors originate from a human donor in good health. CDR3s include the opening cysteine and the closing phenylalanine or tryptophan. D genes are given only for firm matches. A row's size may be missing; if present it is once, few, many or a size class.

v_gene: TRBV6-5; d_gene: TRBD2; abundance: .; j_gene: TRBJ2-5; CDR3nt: TGTGCCAGCAGTCGACTAGCGGGGGGTAGGGAGACCCAGTACTTC; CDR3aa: CASSRLAGGRETQYF
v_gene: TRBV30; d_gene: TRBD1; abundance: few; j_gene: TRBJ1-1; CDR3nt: TGTGCCTGGAGCCCAGCAGGGGGGAAGAACACTGAAGCTTTCTTT; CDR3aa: CAWSPAGGKNTEAFF
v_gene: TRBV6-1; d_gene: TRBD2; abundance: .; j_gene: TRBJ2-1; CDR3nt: TGTGCCAGCAGGAAGGGACTAGCCAATGAGCAGTTCTTC; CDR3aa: CASRKGLANEQFF
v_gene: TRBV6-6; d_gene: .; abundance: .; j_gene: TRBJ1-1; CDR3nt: TGTGCCAGCAGTTACTCAAACCCAACTGAAGCTTTCTTT; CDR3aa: CASSYSNPTEAFF
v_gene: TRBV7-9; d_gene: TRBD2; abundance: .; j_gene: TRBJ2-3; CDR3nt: TGTGCCAGCAGCCCAATCGCATCTAGCGGGGGCACAGATACGCAGTATTTT; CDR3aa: CASSPIASSGGTDTQYF
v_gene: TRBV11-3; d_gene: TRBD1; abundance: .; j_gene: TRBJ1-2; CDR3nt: TGTGCCAGCCCAGGACGGACAGGGGGCCGCTATGGCTACACCTTC; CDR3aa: CASPGRTGGRYGYTF
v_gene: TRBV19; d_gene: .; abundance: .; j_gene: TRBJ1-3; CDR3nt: TGTGCCAGTAGTATCAGGGCCGTATCTGGAAACACCATATATTTT; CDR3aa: CASSIRAVSGNTIYF
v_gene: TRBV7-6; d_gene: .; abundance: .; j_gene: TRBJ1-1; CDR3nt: TGTGCCAGCAGTCTATGGGGTCCTGAAGCTTTCTTT; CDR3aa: CASSLWGPEAFF
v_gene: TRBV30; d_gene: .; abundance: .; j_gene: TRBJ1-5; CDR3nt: TGTGCCTGGAGTTTAGGGGACCATCAGCCCCAGCATTTT; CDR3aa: CAWSLGDHQPQHF
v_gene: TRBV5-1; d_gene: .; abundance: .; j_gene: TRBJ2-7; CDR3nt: TGCGCCAGCAGCCCCCCGGGCGGCTACGAGCAGTACTTC; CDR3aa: CASSPPGGYEQYF
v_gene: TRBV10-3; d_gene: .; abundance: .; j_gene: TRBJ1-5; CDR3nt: TGTGCCATCAGTGAGTCGACGGGCCGGTATCAGCCCCAGCATTTT; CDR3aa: CAISESTGRYQPQHF
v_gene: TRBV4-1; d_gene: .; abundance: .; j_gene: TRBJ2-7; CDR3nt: TGCGCCAGCAGCCAAGATGCGGCTACCTACGAGCAGTACTTC; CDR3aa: CASSQDAATYEQYF
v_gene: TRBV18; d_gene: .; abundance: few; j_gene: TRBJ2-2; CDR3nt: TGTGCCAGCTCACCACTTAAGGACACCGGGGAGCTGTTTTTT; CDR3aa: CASSPLKDTGELFF
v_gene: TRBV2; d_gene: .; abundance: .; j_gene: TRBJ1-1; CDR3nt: TGTGCCAGCAGTGAAGCAGGGCGGAATGAAGCTTTCTTT; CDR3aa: CASSEAGRNEAFF
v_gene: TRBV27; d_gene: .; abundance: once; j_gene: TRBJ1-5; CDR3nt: TGTGCCAGCAGTCCTGGGACGGATAGCAATCAGCCCCAGCATTTT; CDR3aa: CASSPGTDSNQPQHF
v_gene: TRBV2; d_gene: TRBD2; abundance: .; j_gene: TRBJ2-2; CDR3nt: TGTGCCACCACAGTTAGCGGGGCGAACACCGGGGAGCTGTTTTTT; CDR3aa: CATTVSGANTGELFF
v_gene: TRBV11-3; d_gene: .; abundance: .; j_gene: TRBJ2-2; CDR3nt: TGTGCCAGCAGCCCTAGGAACACCGGGGAGCTGTTTTTT; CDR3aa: CASSPRNTGELFF
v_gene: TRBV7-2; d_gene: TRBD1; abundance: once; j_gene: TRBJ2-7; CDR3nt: TGTGCCAGCAGCCCCTCGCGGGACAGGGGATACGAGCAGTACTTC; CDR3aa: CASSPSRDRGYEQYF
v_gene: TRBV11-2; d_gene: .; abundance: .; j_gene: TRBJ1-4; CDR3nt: TGTGCCAGCAGCTCCGACGCGGGATGGGAAAAACTGTTTTTT; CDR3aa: CASSSDAGWEKLFF
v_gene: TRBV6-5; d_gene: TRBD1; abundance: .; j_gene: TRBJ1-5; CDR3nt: TGTGCCAGCAGTAGGACAGGGTTGGCGAGGGCCCAGCATTTT; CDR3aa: CASSRTGLARAQHF
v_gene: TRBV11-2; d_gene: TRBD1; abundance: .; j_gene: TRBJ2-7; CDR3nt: TGTGCCAGCAGCCAAGGGACAGGGAACGAGCAGTACTTC; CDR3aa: CASSQGTGNEQYF
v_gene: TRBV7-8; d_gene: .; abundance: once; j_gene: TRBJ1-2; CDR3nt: TGTGCCAGCAGCTTAGGAACCTATGGCTACACCTTC; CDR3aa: CASSLGTYGYTF
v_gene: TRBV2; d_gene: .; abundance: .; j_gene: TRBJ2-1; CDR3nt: TGTGCCAGCAGTGGTTCTGATGAGCAGTTCTTC; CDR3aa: CASSGSDEQFF
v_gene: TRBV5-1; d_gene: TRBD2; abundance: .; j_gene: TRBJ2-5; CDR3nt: TGCGCCAGCAGCTCGGGACTAGCGGGAGAAGAGACCCAGTACTTC; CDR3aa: CASSSGLAGEETQYF
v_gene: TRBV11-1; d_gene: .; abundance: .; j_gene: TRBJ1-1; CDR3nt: TGTGCCAGCAGCGGCCAGATGGACACTGAAGCTTTCTTT; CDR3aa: CASSGQMDTEAFF
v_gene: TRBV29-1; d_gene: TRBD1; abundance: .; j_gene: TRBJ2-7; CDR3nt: TGCAGCGTTATACTAGGGACAGGGGGCGGCGAGCAGTACTTC; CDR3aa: CSVILGTGGGEQYF
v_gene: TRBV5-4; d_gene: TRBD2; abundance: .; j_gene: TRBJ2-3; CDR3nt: TGTGCCAGCAGCTTGAACCCGGGACTAGCGGCCCATTCCGATACGCAGTATTTT; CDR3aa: CASSLNPGLAAHSDTQYF
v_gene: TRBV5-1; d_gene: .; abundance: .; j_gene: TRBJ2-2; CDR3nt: TGCGCCAGCAGCCCCCGGGCCGGGGAGCTGTTTTTT; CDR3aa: CASSPRAGELFF
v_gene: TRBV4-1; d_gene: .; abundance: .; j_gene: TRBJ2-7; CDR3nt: TGCGCCAGCAGCTCCCGACTGGGTGAAGTCTACGAGCAGTACTTC; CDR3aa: CASSSRLGEVYEQYF
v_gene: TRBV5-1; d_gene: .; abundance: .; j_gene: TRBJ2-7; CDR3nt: TGCGCCAGCAGCTTGGAGGTAGGGCAGCAGTACTTC; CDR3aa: CASSLEVGQQYF